The source of this TCR beta chain is a study of beta chain features in type 1 diabetes (dated by TCRdb to the late 2010s). A note on the overall study: Patients and healthy donors did not differ in mean age, gender distribution, total cell number or subset yield. A total of 90 million to 120 million sorted cells were examined across all samples, and a strong correlation was observed between cell number per subset and RNA yield. The study compared the TCRB repertoires of sorted circulating CD4+ T cell subsets in recently diagnosed type 1 diabetes patients with those in matched healthy donors. Whereas all 30 or so donors provided naive and central memory subsets, regulatory and stem cell-like memory subsets were isolated from just 8 patients and roughly 8 healthy donors.

Each donor gave one peripheral blood draw, averaging approximately 120 mL, which was collected into heparinised tubes. Naive, central memory, regulatory and stem cell-like memory CD4+ T cells were sorted on a BD FACSAria II using a panel including CD45RO, CCR7, CD25, CD127, CD95 and CD27. Every sorted population had a purity above 95%. PBMCs were isolated right away by Lymphoprep density gradient centrifugation and were stained directly, without culture. So that batch effects would be minimized, each experiment stained and sorted samples in pairs, pairing one healthy donor with one patient. This clone showed up just a few times. Its binding antigen is unknown. Base qualities are not at hand, and no much larger clone is one base apart. Study-wide findings and limitations: Because the HLA sub-analyses included only small numbers of individuals, any influence of HLA type on TCRB rearrangement was left unresolved. Naive, central memory and regulatory TCRB repertoires appeared to be more alike among patients than among healthy donors. Sequencing cDNA rather than genomic DNA could over-represent highly expressing activated cells, although activation and CD3 levels did not differ between groups. PCR may preferentially amplify shorter templates, but because patient and control samples were amplified and corrected together, any resulting skew would affect both groups equally. At VDJ recombination sites, patients with type 1 diabetes made fewer insertions and deleted more nucleotides, a pattern implying thymic rearrangement abnormalities. Type 1 diabetes patients showed a moderate but significant shortening of TCRB CDR3 length in all four CD4+ subsets.

The High Capacity cDNA Reverse Transcription Kit was used to reverse transcribe all of the isolated RNA, meaning that expressed TCRB transcripts were what got sequenced. Deep immunoSEQ sequencing was performed on naive, central memory and regulatory T cell samples, with an average of around 3.4 million total reads per sample. After sorted cells were lysed in RLT buffer, RNA was extracted with DNase-treated RNeasy Micro or Mini kits, with the choice depending on cell number. Each cell subset was processed separately to prevent cross-contamination, with patient and healthy donor samples processed together. The immunoSEQ multiplex PCR was used to amplify TCRB sequences from cDNA, yielding 87-bp fragments that span the CDR3 region. The amplicons were sequenced using the Illumina HiSeq platform. The published analysis was carried out like this. Synthetic template baselines were used to correct PCR bias computationally, reads within Hamming distance 2 were collapsed, and singletons that could not be merged were discarded. Reads were aligned against IMGT so that V, D and J genes, CDR3 length and insertions or deletions at six rearrangement sites could be assigned. Within each subset, clonotype counts were normalized to the number of sorted cells before true diversity and Gini coefficients were calculated with the tcR R package. Repertoire sharing was quantified using the overlap coefficient calculated on TCRB nucleotide sequences. TCRdb stores this immuneACCESS table with in-frame sequences only. Part of the clones is absent; in the studies checked, under half of the shortfall reflects unresolved V genes, and no reason is known for the rest. V, J and clone size reflect that table, while D and trimming were determined from the DNA. Across this sample there are a few hundred thousand clones, with approximately 10% seen only once. In total, the top ten clones hold 1% to 1.5% of the sample.

The V and J ends are trimmed by 1 base and 0 bases, leaving 17 bases between them. From the cysteine up to the phenylalanine, the CDR3 has a length of 18 residues. This entry keeps only the CDR3 DNA: 54 bases, framed from base 1. The germline V gene encodes CDR1 SGHKS and CDR2 YYEKEE (reference sequence). The chain is assembled from TRBV5-5 and TRBJ1-5; a tentative D match to TRBD1 spans 6 bases. This receptor was obtained from a man between 18 and 29 years old in good health. Sequenced material: central memory CD4+ T cells from blood. The nucleotide sequence is given as TGTGCCAGCAGCTTGATGGGGGGCGGGGTCAATAGCAATCAGCCCCAGCATTTT. It is translated as CASSLMGGGVNSNQPQHF.